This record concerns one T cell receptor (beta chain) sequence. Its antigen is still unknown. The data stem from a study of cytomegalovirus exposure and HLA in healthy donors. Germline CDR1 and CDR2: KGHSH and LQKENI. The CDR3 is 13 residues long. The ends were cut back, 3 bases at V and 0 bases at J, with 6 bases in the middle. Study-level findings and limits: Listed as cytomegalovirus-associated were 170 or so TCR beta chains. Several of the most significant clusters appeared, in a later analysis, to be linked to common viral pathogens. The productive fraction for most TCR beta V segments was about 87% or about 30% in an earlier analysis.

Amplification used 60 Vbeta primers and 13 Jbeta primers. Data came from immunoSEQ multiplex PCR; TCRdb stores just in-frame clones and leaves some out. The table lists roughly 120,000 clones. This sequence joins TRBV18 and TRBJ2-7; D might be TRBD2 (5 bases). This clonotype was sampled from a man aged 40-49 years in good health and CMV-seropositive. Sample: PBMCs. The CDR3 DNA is TGTGCCAGCTCACCGGCGGGCTCCTACGAGCAGTACTTC. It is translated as CASSPAGSYEQYF.